One and the same sample provided the 31 T cell receptor beta chains below, sequenced in a study of regulatory T cells in long-lasting Graves disease (dated by TCRdb to the early 2020s). The library was made by multiplex PCR. The reads were generated on an Illumina HiSeq 4000. TCR beta libraries were built with iRepertoire HTBI primers and Arm-PCR amplification of CDR3 regions. Starting from the raw public reads, TCRdb applied fastp trimming at Q25, assembled clones with MiXCR and retained in-frame beta chains. A single entry per CDR3 protein holds the most common genes and DNA from its merged rows. The sample table records around 500,000 distinct CDR3 sequences; approximately 13% of these occur just once. Roughly 10% of the sample is held by the ten biggest clonotypes. This specimen's time point label, interpreted: newly diagnosed GD, antithyroid drugs for less than 3 months. For both TCR sequencing and RNA sequencing, RNA was extracted from PBMCs in TRIzol.

The data were also submitted as part of a second study, on T cells in Graves' hyperthyroidism and ophthalmopathy.

Sequencing was performed on peripheral blood mononuclear cells (PBMCs), taken at new diagnosis, from a patient treated with antithyroid drugs. The receptors come from a man aged 25 to 40 with Graves disease. Donor details come from another sample of the same person, matched by shared clones.

This clonotype was observed many times. The V call is TRBV20-1, the J call TRBJ2-3; the D gene is possibly TRBD2 (5 bases). V lost 4 bases and J lost 2, with 13 bases in between. CDR3 length: 14 residues. CDR1 is DFQATT and CDR2 is SNEGSKA in the germline V gene (reference sequence). The CDR3 region is CSAILQRLTDTQYF. The CDR3 bases are TGCAGTGCTATTCTTCAGCGGCTCACAGATACGCAGTATTTT.

This clonotype came up many times. This rearrangement joins TRBV30 to TRBJ1-1; D gene ambiguous. Trimming pared 1 base from V and 4 bases from J, leaving 10 bases between. Germline loops: CDR1 GTSNPN, CDR2 SVGIG (reference sequence). The CDR3 covers 13 residues. CDR3 nucleotides: TGTGCCTGGAGTGACTCGTTCGGCACTGAAGCTTTCTTT. It yields the protein CAWSDSFGTEAFF.

This clonotype showed up just a few times. A much larger clone is a single base away; this may be a read error. The chain combines TRBV6-2 or TRBV6-3 with TRBJ2-1, with unresolved D. Germline assignment: CDR1 MNHEY and CDR2 SVGEGT. CDR3 size: 13 residues. The chain's CDR3 is CAGSLTRRNEQFF. CDR3 nucleotide sequence: TGTGCCGGCAGTCTAACTCGGCGGAATGAGCAGTTCTTC.

This clonotype was seen a handful of times. The rearrangement joins TRBV5-6 to TRBJ2-2; D unresolved. The length of the CDR3 is 13 residues. Trimming left V 0 bases short and J 4 bases short, with 4 bases between. Per the germline V gene, CDR1 is SGHDT and CDR2 is YYEEEE. CDR3 sequence (DNA): TGTGCCAGCAGCTTGGGCCTCACCGGGGAGCTGTTTTTT. It codes for CASSLGLTGELFF. The whole variable domain, filled in from reference TRBV5-6 and TRBJ2-2, reads DAGVTQSPTHLIKTRGQQVTLRCSPKSGHDTVSWYQQALGQGPQFIFQYYEEEERQRGNFPDRFSGHQFPNYSSELNVNALLLGDSALYLCASSLGLTGELFFGEGSRLTVL.

This clonotype has ten or more counts. This chain links TRBV12-3 or TRBV12-4 with TRBJ2-7; D is possibly TRBD2 (6 bases). Trimming removed 7 bases at V and 1 base at J, with 17 bases between. This CDR3 comprises 15 residues. The CDR3 DNA is TGTGCCAGCACCCCGGGAGCCTCCAGGTCCTACGAGCAGTACTTC. It yields the protein CASTPGASRSYEQYF.

This clonotype occurred a few times. The chain joins TRBV6-9 to TRBJ2-3; TRBD1 matches 8 bases. The CDR3 has 16 residues. Germline assignment: CDR1 MNHGY and CDR2 SVAAGI. V shed 3 bases and J 1 base; nucleotides not matched to a gene: 6. This CDR3 reads CASSYSPGQGTDTQYF. Written as DNA, the CDR3 is TGTGCCAGCAGTTACTCACCGGGACAGGGCACAGATACGCAGTATTTT.

The rearrangement links TRBV20-1 to TRBJ1-2; D is perhaps TRBD1 (5 bases). With 3 bases removed from V and 6 bases from J, the gap between germline ends came to 14 bases. CDR3 length: 13 residues. CDR1 and CDR2 (germline): DFQATT, SNEGSKA (reference sequence). The chain's CDR3 is CSASDDSGDGYTF. In nucleotides, the CDR3 is TGCAGTGCTAGCGATGACAGTGGGGATGGCTACACCTTC.

This clonotype has at least ten counts. The chain uses TRBV6-6 and TRBJ2-5, with TRBD2 identical over 7 bases. There are 16 residues in the CDR3. Per the germline V gene, CDR1 is MNHNY and CDR2 is SVGAGI (reference sequence). With V trimmed by 0 bases and J by 2 bases, 6 bases remained unmatched. In DNA form, the CDR3 reads TGTGCCAGCAGTTACTCGGCTTCTAGCGGACAAGAGACCCAGTACTTC. As protein: CASSYSASSGQETQYF.

This clonotype was detected many times. This sequence joins TRBV2 and TRBJ1-4; 7 bases agree with TRBD1. Per the germline V gene, CDR1 is SNHLY and CDR2 is FYNNEI. Germline trimming cut 8 bases from V and 7 bases from J; bases unmatched to any gene: 4. This CDR3 region has 12 residues. CDR3 DNA sequence: TGTGCCAGCGGAGGGGGCAGTGAAAAACTGTTTTTT. Its translation: CASGGGSEKLFF. Full variable domain (rest looked up from reference TRBV2 and TRBJ1-4): EPEVTQTPSHQVTQMGQEVILRCVPISNHLYFYWYRQILGQKVEFLVSFYNNEISEKSEIFDDQFSVERPDGSNFTLKIRSTKLEDSAMYFCASGGGSEKLFFGSGTQLSVL.

There are a few counts of this clonotype. The V and J genes are TRBV20-1 and TRBJ2-1; D uncertain. The CDR3 spans 13 residues. Trimming shortened V by 3 bases and J by 9 bases, and 15 bases separated the two germline ends. Germline values: CDR1 DFQATT, CDR2 SNEGSKA (reference sequence). Here the CDR3 reads CSASKVQASEQFF. CDR3 DNA: TGCAGTGCTAGTAAAGTCCAAGCCAGTGAGCAGTTCTTC.

This clonotype has at least ten counts. The chain carries TRBV6-1 and TRBJ2-7; TRBD2 matches at 7 bases. The CDR3 totals 14 residues. The V gene's germline CDR1 is MNHNS and CDR2 SASEGT. The J segment lost 1 base and the V segment lost 8 bases, leaving 8 bases of the junction unmatched. CDR3 bases: TGTGCCAGCTCGCTAGCGGTGCTATCCTACGAGCAGTACTTC. The encoded protein is CASSLAVLSYEQYF.

At least ten counts were recorded for this clonotype. This chain joins TRBV28 and TRBJ2-6; D gene ambiguous. CDR3 length: 14 amino acids. From germline, CDR1 is MDHEN and CDR2 SYDVKM. Trimming left V 8 bases short and J 0 bases short, with 8 bases between. DNA for the CDR3: TGTGCCAGCTCGGGCTTCTCTGGGGCCAACGTCCTGACTTTC. Its protein is CASSGFSGANVLTF.

This clonotype was picked up many times. The chain has TRBV7-6 and TRBJ2-7, with a tentative D call TRBD1 (5 bases). Trimming stripped 5 bases from V and 6 bases from J, with 11 bases between. This CDR3 comprises 12 residues. Germline assignment: CDR1 SGHVS and CDR2 FNYEAQ. The CDR3 region is CASSSDRSEQYF. The CDR3 nucleotides read TGTGCCAGCAGCAGCGACAGAAGCGAGCAGTACTTC.

This clonotype has only a few counts. The V gene is TRBV6-1, the J gene TRBJ2-7; TRBD2 matches 9 bases. V lost 8 bases and J lost 2; bases outside the gene matches: 7. Germline V gene sequence: CDR1 MNHNS, CDR2 SASEGT. The CDR3 loop spans 14 amino acids. The CDR3 spells CASGGSSGAYEQYF. The CDR3 DNA follows: TGTGCCAGCGGCGGCTCTAGCGGGGCCTACGAGCAGTACTTC.

This chain joins TRBV20-1 and TRBJ2-1; 8 nucleotides agree with TRBD2. This CDR3 is 15 amino acids long. Germline V gene lookup returns CDR1 DFQATT and CDR2 SNEGSKA (reference sequence). J lost 6 bases, V lost 1 base, and 8 bases had no gene match. Written as DNA, the CDR3 is TGCAGTGCTAGAGGTCGAAGCGGGAGACCCAATGAGCAGTTCTTC. Amino acids: CSARGRSGRPNEQFF.

This clonotype was seen only a few times. Germline is not matched at one junction end, which may reflect a read error. The V and J genes are TRBV20-1 and TRBJ2-3, with D tentatively TRBD1 or TRBD2 (6 bases each). This CDR3 region has 16 residues. Germline CDR1 reads DFQATT; CDR2 reads SNEGSKA (reference sequence). CDR3 coding DNA: TGCAGTGCCAGAGGGAGGACAGACAGCAGCACAGATACGCAGTATTTT. This sequence encodes CSARGRTDSSTDTQYF.

This clonotype showed up many times. The chain is built from TRBV7-2 and TRBJ2-2; the D is unclear. CDR1 and CDR2 (germline): SGHTA, FQGNSA. The V end lost 5 bases, the J end lost 0 bases, and 7 bases lay between the germline ends. CDR3 length: 14 amino acids. This CDR3 is CASSSQANTGELFF. CDR3 sequence (DNA): TGTGCCAGCAGCAGTCAGGCGAACACCGGGGAGCTGTTTTTT.

In this sample, this clonotype turned up a few times. A read error is possible here, since a much larger clone lies one base away. DNA for the CDR3: TGTGCCTGGAGAGGGGTAACGGGAGGCCGGGGGACCCAGTACTTC. As protein: CAWRGVTGGRGTQYF. This chain connects TRBV30 to TRBJ2-5, with TRBD2 matching 7 bases. CDR1 GTSNPN and CDR2 SVGIG come from the germline V gene (reference sequence). V trimming: 3 bases; J trimming: 7 bases; junction bases outside the gene matches: 14. The CDR3 contains 15 residues.

This clonotype was found many times. The V call is TRBV15, the J call TRBJ2-5, with TRBD2 matching 8 bases. V gave up 1 base and J gave up 4 bases; unmatched junction bases: 11. The CDR3 runs to 17 residues. Germline CDR1 and CDR2: LNHNV and YYDKDF (reference sequence). The CDR3 nucleotides read TGTGCCACCAGCAGAGTTCCAGAAGCGGGAGTAGCAGAGACCCAGTACTTC. It encodes CATSRVPEAGVAETQYF. Supplemented by reference TRBV15 and TRBJ2-5, the full variable domain reads DAMVIQNPRYQVTQFGKPVTLSCSQTLNHNVMYWYQQKSSQAPKLLFHYYDKDFNNEADTPDNFQSRRPNTSFCFLDIRSPGLGDTAMYLCATSRVPEAGVAETQYFGPGTRLLVL.

This clonotype was detected ten times or more. The chain links TRBV12-3 or TRBV12-4 to TRBJ2-7; D is ambiguous. The CDR3 contains 12 residues. Trimming cost V 7 bases and J 2 bases, with 9 bases left between them. CDR3 protein: CASTIPAYEQYF. The CDR3 DNA follows: TGTGCCAGCACAATTCCCGCCTACGAGCAGTACTTC.

The table lists this clonotype with many counts. This sequence joins TRBV30 and TRBJ2-5; 8 nucleotides match TRBD2. The germline V gene encodes CDR1 GTSNPN and CDR2 SVGIG (reference sequence). This CDR3 region has 13 residues. Losses at the gene ends were 3 bases for V and 7 bases for J; bases not matched to a gene: 7. The DNA for the CDR3 is TGTGCCTGGAGACGGCGGGAGGCAGGGACCCAGTACTTC. It is translated as CAWRRREAGTQYF.

Many counts were recorded for this clonotype. V is TRBV19 and J is TRBJ2-3; perhaps TRBD1 as D (5 bases). The CDR3 is made up of 17 amino acids. Trimming pared 8 bases from V and 2 bases from J, leaving 23 bases between. Germline CDR1 and CDR2: LNHDA and SQIVND (reference sequence). The CDR3 DNA sequence: TGTGCCAGTTCAGTCTATACTGGACAACCTTCCACAGATACGCAGTATTTT. It translates to CASSVYTGQPSTDTQYF. The entire variable domain, with the rest obtained from reference TRBV19 and TRBJ2-3, is as follows: DGGITQSPKYLFRKEGQNVTLSCEQNLNHDAMYWYRQDPGQGLRLIYYSQIVNDFQKGDIAEGYSVSREKKESFPLTVTSAQKNPTAFYLCASSVYTGQPSTDTQYFGPGTRLTVL.

Concerning this clonotype itself: A much bigger clone sits one base away, suggesting this may be a read error. The genes are TRBV27 and TRBJ2-5; the D gene is possibly TRBD2 (5 bases). V lost 4 bases, J lost 11 bases, and 26 bases lay in between. Germline V CDR1 and CDR2: MNHEY, SMNVEV (reference sequence). CDR3 size: 16 residues. CDR3 in DNA: TGTGCCAGCAGTTCCTACGGAGCGGACCACTACAATGAGCAGTACTTC. Its translation is CASSSYGADHYNEQYF.

The rearrangement links TRBV10-2 to TRBJ1-2, with unresolved D. Trimming stripped 1 base from V and 4 bases from J, with 13 bases between. The CDR3 loop spans 15 amino acids. CDR1 is WSHSY, CDR2 SAAADI, per germline. The CDR3 nucleotides are TGCGCCAGCAGTGAGTTAAGGGCCAGGCTCTATGGCTACACCTTC. Translating it yields CASSELRARLYGYTF.

The V and J genes are TRBV25-1 and TRBJ2-3, with TRBD2 matching 7 bases. Germline CDR1 is MGHDK and CDR2 is SYGVNS. The CDR3 has 16 amino acids. The V and J ends lost 0 bases and 2 bases, in that order; junction bases with no gene match: 5. CDR3 region: CASSEYLRDYTDTQYF. CDR3 nucleotides: TGTGCCAGCAGTGAATACCTCCGGGACTACACAGATACGCAGTATTTT.

This clonotype occurred many times. This chain joins TRBV20-1 and TRBJ1-1, with D possibly being TRBD1 (5 bases). CDR1 is DFQATT, CDR2 SNEGSKA, per germline (reference sequence). The CDR3 covers 14 residues. Trimming left V 5 bases short and J 6 bases short, with 19 bases between. This chain's CDR3 is CSAGRTRGDPEAFF. In nucleotides, the CDR3 is TGCAGTGCTGGAAGGACCCGGGGGGATCCTGAAGCTTTCTTT.

This clonotype showed up many times. The chain carries TRBV29-1 and TRBJ2-3; 9 bases line up with TRBD2. CDR1 SQVTM and CDR2 ANQGSEA come from the germline V gene. V trimming: 6 bases; J trimming: 3 bases; junction bases outside the gene matches: 7. The CDR3 has 14 residues. CDR3 in amino acids: CSVTPGLATDTQYF. The CDR3 DNA is TGCAGCGTCACACCGGGACTAGCTACAGATACGCAGTATTTT.

This clonotype was detected ten times or more. The chain is built from TRBV12-3 or TRBV12-4 and TRBJ1-5; 7 bases are shared with TRBD1. CDR3 length: 14 amino acids. The junction had 11 bases not matched to a gene; V was cut back by 8 bases and J by 7 bases. CDR3 in amino acids: CASLQGGAGQPQHF. CDR3 bases: TGTGCCAGCCTTCAGGGGGGGGCCGGGCAGCCCCAGCATTTT.

With respect to this clonotype: A much larger clonotype is one base distant, so this may be a read error. The V and J genes are TRBV29-1 and TRBJ2-1; 9 bases are a match to TRBD1. This CDR3 is built from 13 residues. J was trimmed by 13 bases and V by 1 base; bases with no gene match: 8. CDR1 is SQVTM and CDR2 is ANQGSEA in the germline V gene. The CDR3 nucleotides read TGCAGCGTTGAAGGGGGACAGGGCTTCATTCAGTTCTTC. It yields the protein CSVEGGQGFIQFF.

Written as DNA, the CDR3 is TGCAGCGTTGAGGGGACAGGGGGGTACGATGAGCAGTTCTTC. Amino acid sequence: CSVEGTGGYDEQFF. This chain links TRBV29-1 with TRBJ2-1, with TRBD1 identical over 11 bases. The CDR3 covers 14 residues. The V segment lost 3 bases and the J segment 8 bases; nucleotides outside the gene matches: 6. Germline CDR1 SQVTM, CDR2 ANQGSEA.

The gene calls are TRBV18 and TRBJ2-1; 8 bases fit TRBD2. This CDR3 is 20 amino acids long. Per germline, CDR1 KGHSH and CDR2 LQKENI. V was pared by 4 bases and J by 0 bases, with 17 bases of the junction left unmatched. In nucleotides, the CDR3 is TGTGCCAGCTCACTCGCTAGGACGTTGACGGGGGGGAGCTCCTACAATGAGCAGTTCTTC. This sequence encodes CASSLARTLTGGSSYNEQFF.